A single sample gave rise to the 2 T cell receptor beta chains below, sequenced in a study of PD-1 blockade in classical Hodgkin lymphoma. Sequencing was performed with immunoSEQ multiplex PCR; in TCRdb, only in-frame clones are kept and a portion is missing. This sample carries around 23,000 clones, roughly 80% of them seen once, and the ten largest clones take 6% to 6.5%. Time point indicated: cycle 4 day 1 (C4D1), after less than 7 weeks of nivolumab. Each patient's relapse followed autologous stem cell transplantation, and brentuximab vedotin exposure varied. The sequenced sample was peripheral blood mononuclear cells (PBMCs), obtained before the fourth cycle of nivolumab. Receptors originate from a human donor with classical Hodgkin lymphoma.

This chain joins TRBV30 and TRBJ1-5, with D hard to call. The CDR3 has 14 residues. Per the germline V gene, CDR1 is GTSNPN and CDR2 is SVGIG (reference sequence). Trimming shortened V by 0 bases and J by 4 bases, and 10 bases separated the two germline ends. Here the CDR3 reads CAWSVGSNNQPQHF. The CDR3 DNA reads TGTGCCTGGAGTGTAGGCAGCAATAATCAGCCCCAGCATTTT.

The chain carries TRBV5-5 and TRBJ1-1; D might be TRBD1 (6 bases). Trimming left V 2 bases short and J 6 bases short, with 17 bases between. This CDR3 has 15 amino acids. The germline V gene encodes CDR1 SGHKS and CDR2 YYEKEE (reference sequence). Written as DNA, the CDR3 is TGTGCCAGCAGCTTACACATCAGGGGTTCCGCTGAAGCTTTCTTT. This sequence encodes CASSLHIRGSAEAFF.